This T cell receptor beta chain was sequenced during a study of blood T cell repertoires in COVID-19. Study information: Sites in the United States, Italy and Spain provided acute and convalescent COVID-19 samples.

Under the authors' procedure: Cell counts per sample came from amplifying reference gene primers. Assay used: immunoSEQ multiplex PCR; TCRdb lists only in-frame clones, some missing. The V and J calls and clone size come from that table; D and trimming were worked out from the DNA. The profile shows 350,000 to 450,000 clones, about 90% of them singletons. The CDR3 extends over 15 amino acids. Between the trimmed V and J ends, which lost 5 bases and 2 bases, there was a span of 16 bases. In germline, CDR1 is SGDLS, CDR2 YYNGEE. This TCR came from a woman in her thirties who had recovered from COVID-19. Sequences were obtained from PBMCs or T cells enriched from blood (not recorded which). This sequence joins TRBV9 and TRBJ1-1, with D perhaps TRBD1 (5 bases). The CDR3 loop is CASRGTGSSNTEAFF. CDR3 nucleotides: TGTGCCAGCAGGGGGACTGGGTCCTCTAACACTGAAGCTTTCTTT.